This TCR beta chain was captured in a study of beta chain features in type 1 diabetes. Study observations and caveats: People with Type 1 diabetes carried modestly yet significantly shorter TCRB CDR3s in all four CD4+ subsets.

Trimming cost V 1 base and J 8 bases, with 14 bases left between them. Germline V gene sequence: CDR1 SGHTA, CDR2 FQGNSA. The CDR3 sequence is 14 residues long. This clone turned up a few times. The antigen is undetermined. The sequenced template was cDNA made from the entire isolated RNA. Here immunoSEQ multiplex PCR was the method, and the copy in TCRdb shows in-frame clones only, minus some. Here the sample spans roughly 340,000 clones, approximately 12% being singletons. The receptor was derived from a woman aged 18-29 years with type 1 diabetes. The chain employs TRBV7-2 and TRBJ1-2; D call uncertain. The sequencing sample was made of naive CD4+ T cells from blood. CDR3 DNA sequence: TGTGCCAGCAGCTTAGGGTGGAGTCCGGCGGGCTACACCTTC. This encodes CASSLGWSPAGYTF.